Below, one T cell receptor (beta chain) is given with its context. The sample originates from a study of CXCR3-negative and CXCR3-positive naive CD8 T cells. UMI-labeled 5' RACE yielded the TRB cDNA libraries. Following a re-call of the 5' RACE reads, TCRdb has one entry per CDR3 protein and lacks DNA. Its listing shows 55,000 to 65,000 distinct CDR3 sequences. Per the germline V gene, CDR1 is SGDLS and CDR2 is YYNGEE. The CDR3 totals 14 residues. Sequenced material: naive CXCR3- CD8+ T cells from blood. Subset described: CD45RO-CCR7+CD27+CD95- naive CD8+ T cells lacking CXCR3 (TNR3-). The chain has TRBV9 and TRBJ2-7; as DNA is missing, the TRBD1 call by TCRdb cannot be tested. The TCR originated in a human donor in good health. Some clones in this sample may be carry-over from other donors' samples. The CDR3 spells CASSVDPGTYEQYF.